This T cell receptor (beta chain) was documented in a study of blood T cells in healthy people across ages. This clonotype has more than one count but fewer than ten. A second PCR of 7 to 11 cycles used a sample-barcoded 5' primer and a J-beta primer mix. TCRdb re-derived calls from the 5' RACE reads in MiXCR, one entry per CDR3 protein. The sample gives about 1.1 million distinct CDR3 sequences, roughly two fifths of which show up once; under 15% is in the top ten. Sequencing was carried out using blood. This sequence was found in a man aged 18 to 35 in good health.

Written as DNA, the CDR3 is TGCGCCAGCAGCCAAGATGCCCGCACAGATACGCAGTATTTT. Translation: CASSQDARTDTQYF. This rearrangement joins TRBV4-3 to TRBJ2-3; D is uncertain. This CDR3 contains 14 residues. From germline, CDR1 is LGHNA and CDR2 YSLEER. Trimming pared 0 bases from V and 1 base from J, leaving 5 bases between.